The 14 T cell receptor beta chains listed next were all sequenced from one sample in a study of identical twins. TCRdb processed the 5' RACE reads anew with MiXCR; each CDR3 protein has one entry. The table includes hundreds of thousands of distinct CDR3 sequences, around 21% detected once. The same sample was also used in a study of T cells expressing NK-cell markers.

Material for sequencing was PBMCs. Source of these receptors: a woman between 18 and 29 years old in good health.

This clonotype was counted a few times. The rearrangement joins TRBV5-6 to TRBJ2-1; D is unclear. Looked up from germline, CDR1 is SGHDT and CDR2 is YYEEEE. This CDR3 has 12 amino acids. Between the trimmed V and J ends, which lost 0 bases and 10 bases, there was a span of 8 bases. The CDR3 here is CASSLGSEEQFF. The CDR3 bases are TGTGCCAGCAGCTTGGGGTCGGAAGAGCAGTTCTTC.

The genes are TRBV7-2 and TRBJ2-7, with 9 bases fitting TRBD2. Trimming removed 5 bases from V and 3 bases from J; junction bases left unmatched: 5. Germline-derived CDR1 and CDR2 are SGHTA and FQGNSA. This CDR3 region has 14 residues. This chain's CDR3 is CASSPGLAYYEQYF. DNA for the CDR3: TGTGCCAGCAGCCCGGGACTAGCTTACTACGAGCAGTACTTC.

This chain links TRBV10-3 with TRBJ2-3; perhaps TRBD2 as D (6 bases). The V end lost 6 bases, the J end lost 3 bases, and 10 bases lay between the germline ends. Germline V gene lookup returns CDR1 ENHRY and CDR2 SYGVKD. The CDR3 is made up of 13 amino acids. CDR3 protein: CAISRERTDTQYF. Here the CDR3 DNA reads TGTGCCATCAGCCGGGAGAGAACAGATACGCAGTATTTT.

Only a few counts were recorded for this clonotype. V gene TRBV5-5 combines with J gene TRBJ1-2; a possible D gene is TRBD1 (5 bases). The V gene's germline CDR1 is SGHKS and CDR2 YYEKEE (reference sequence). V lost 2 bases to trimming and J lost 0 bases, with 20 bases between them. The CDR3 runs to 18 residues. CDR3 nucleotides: TGTGCCAGCAGCTTAGGGGATCAGGCGGGCCCGACTAACTATGGCTACACCTTC. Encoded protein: CASSLGDQAGPTNYGYTF. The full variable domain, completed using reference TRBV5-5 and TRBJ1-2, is DAGVTQSPTHLIKTRGQQVTLRCSPISGHKSVSWYQQVLGQGPQFIFQYYEKEERGRGNFPDRFSARQFPNYSSELNVNALLLGDSALYLCASSLGDQAGPTNYGYTFGSGTRLTVV.

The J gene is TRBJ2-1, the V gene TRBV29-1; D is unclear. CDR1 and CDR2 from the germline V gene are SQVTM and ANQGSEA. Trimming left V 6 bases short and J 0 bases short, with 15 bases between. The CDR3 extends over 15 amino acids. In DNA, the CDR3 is TGCAGCGTGGTACTCAGTGATCTCTCCTACAATGAGCAGTTCTTC. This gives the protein CSVVLSDLSYNEQFF.

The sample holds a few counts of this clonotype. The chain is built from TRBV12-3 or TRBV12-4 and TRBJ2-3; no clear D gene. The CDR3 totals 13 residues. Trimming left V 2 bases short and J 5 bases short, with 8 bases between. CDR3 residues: CASSLQFEDTQYF. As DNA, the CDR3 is TGTGCCAGCAGTTTACAGTTCGAAGATACGCAGTATTTT.

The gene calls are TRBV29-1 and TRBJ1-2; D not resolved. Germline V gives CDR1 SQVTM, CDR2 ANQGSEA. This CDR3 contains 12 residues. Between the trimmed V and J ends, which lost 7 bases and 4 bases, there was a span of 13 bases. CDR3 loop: CSALRGIYGYTF. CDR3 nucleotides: TGCAGCGCCCTAAGAGGGATCTATGGCTACACCTTC.

The CDR3 sequence is CSARGLGGQGAFF. In DNA form, the CDR3 reads TGCAGTGCTAGAGGCCTGGGGGGACAGGGTGCTTTCTTT. The V and J genes are TRBV20-1 and TRBJ1-1; 9 bases are a match to TRBD1. This CDR3 spans 13 amino acids. Losses at the gene ends were 1 base for V and 11 bases for J; bases not matched to a gene: 8. CDR1 and CDR2 from the germline V gene are DFQATT and SNEGSKA (reference sequence).

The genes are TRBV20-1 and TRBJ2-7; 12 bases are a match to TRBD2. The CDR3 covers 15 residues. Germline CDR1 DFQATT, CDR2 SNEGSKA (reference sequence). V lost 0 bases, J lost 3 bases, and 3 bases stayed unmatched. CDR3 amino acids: CSARELAGGNYEQYF. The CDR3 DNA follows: TGCAGTGCTAGAGAACTAGCGGGGGGAAACTACGAGCAGTACTTC.

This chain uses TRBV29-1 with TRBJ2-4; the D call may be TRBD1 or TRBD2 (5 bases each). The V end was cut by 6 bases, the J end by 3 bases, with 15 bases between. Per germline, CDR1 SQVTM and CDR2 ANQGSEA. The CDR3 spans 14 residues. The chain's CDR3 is CSVRGSPGKNIQYF. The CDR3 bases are TGCAGCGTCCGGGGCAGTCCGGGCAAAAACATTCAGTACTTC. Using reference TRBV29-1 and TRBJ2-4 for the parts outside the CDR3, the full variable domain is SAVISQKPSRDICQRGTSLTIQCQVDSQVTMMFWYRQQPGQSLTLIATANQGSEATYESGFVIDKFPISRPNLTFSTLTVSNMSPEDSSIYLCSVRGSPGKNIQYFGAGTRLSVL.

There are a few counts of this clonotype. CDR3 in DNA: TGTGCCAGCAGACCCTTTAGCGGGGGCGACGGGACAGATACGCAGTATTTT. Amino acids: CASRPFSGGDGTDTQYF. This chain connects TRBV6-1 to TRBJ2-3, with 9 bases that match TRBD2. CDR1 and CDR2 (germline): MNHNS, SASEGT. The ends lost 6 bases at V and 3 bases at J; junction bases unmatched: 13. The CDR3 totals 17 residues.

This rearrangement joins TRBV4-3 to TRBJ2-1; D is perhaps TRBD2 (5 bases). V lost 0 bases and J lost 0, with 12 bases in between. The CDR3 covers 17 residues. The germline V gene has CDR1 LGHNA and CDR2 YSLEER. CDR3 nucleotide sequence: TGCGCCAGCAGCCAAGATGCCGGAGGCAGCTCCTACAATGAGCAGTTCTTC. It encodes CASSQDAGGSSYNEQFF.

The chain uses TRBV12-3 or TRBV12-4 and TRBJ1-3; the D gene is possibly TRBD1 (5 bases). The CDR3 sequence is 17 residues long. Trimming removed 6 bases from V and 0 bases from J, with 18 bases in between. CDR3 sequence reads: CASSWGELGLSGNTIYF. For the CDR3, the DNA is TGTGCCAGCAGCTGGGGCGAACTGGGCCTCTCTGGAAACACCATATATTTT.

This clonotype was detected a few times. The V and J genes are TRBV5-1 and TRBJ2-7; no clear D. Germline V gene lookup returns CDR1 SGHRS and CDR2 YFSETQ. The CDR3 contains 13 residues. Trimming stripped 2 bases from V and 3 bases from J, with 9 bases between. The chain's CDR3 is CASSFGYDYEQYF. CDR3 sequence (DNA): TGCGCCAGCAGCTTCGGATACGACTACGAGCAGTACTTC.